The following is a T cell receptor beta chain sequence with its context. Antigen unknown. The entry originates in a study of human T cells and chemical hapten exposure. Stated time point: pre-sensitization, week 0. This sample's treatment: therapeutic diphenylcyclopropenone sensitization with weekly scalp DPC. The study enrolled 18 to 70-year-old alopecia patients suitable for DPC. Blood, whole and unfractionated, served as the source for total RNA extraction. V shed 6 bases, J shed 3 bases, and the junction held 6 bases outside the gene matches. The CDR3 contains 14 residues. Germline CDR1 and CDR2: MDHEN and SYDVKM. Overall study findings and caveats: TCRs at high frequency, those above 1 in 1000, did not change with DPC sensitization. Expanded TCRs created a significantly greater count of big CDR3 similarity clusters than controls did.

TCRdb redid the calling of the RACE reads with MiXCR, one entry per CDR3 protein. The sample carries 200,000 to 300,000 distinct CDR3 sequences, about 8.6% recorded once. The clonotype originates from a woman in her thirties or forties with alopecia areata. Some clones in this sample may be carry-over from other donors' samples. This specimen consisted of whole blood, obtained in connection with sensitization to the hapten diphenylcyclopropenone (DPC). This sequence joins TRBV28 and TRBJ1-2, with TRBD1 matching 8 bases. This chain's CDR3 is CASSLGQGHYGYTF. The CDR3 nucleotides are TGTGCCAGCAGCCTTGGACAGGGACACTATGGCTACACCTTC.